Shown below are 20 T cell receptor beta chains from a single sample sequenced in a study of shared clonotypes between healthy human individuals. Repertoires were generated with immunoSEQ multiplex PCR, while TCRdb's copy carries only in-frame clones and drops some. The top ten clones hold around 0.38% of a sample with 1.6 million or so clones, approximately 98.5% of them seen once. Material: naive CD4+ T cells sorted from blood. Subset of the sample: CD45RA+ positively selected. The receptor source for this set is a man aged 30-40 years in good health.

The rearrangement joins TRBV18 to TRBJ1-2; 7 bases align to TRBD1. Germline-derived CDR1 and CDR2 are KGHSH and LQKENI. J gave up 5 bases and V 3 bases, and 9 bases lay outside the gene matches. The CDR3 loop spans 15 amino acids. In nucleotides, the CDR3 is TGTGCCAGCTCACCTAACAGGGGTAGGAAGTATGGCTACACCTTC. Residues: CASSPNRGRKYGYTF.

This clone came up once. CDR3: CASRLLGTGTYEQYF. Here the CDR3 DNA reads TGTGCCAGCAGACTGCTCGGGACAGGGACCTACGAGCAGTACTTC. V is TRBV11-2 and J is TRBJ2-7; TRBD1 aligns across 9 bases. Germline lookup yields CDR1 SGHAT and CDR2 FQNNGV. V lost 6 bases, J lost 2 bases, and 8 bases stayed unmatched. CDR3 size: 15 residues.

The rearrangement uses TRBV7-9 and TRBJ2-7, with 13 bases lining up with TRBD2. Germline-derived CDR1 and CDR2 are SEHNR and FQNEAQ (reference sequence). The CDR3 contains 15 residues. Trimming removed 4 bases from V and 5 bases from J; junction bases left unmatched: 5. CDR3 coding DNA: TGTGCCAGCAGCTCCACTAGCGGGGGGGGCAACGAGCAGTACTTC. Its translation is CASSSTSGGGNEQYF. The whole variable domain, filled in from reference TRBV7-9 and TRBJ2-7, reads DTGVSQNPRHKITKRGQNVTFRCDPISEHNRLYWYRQTLGQGPEFLTYFQNEAQLEKSRLLSDRFSAERPKGSFSTLEIQRTEQGDSAMYLCASSSTSGGGNEQYFGPGTRLTVT.

The chain combines TRBV7-2 with TRBJ2-7, with 12 nucleotides matching TRBD2. CDR3 length equals 15 residues. The germline V gene has CDR1 SGHTA and CDR2 FQGNSA. V shed 4 bases and J 4 bases; nucleotides not matched to a gene: 5. Here the CDR3 DNA reads TGTGCCAGCAGCTCGACTAGCGGGAGCACATACGAGCAGTACTTC. It yields the protein CASSSTSGSTYEQYF.

This rearrangement joins TRBV10-3 to TRBJ2-7, with 10 bases matching TRBD2. The V and J ends lost 4 bases and 0 bases, in that order; junction bases with no gene match: 6. The length of the CDR3 is 16 residues. Germline CDR1 ENHRY, CDR2 SYGVKD. The CDR3 coding sequence is TGTGCCATCAGTGTGGTCCAGCGGGAGGGCTCCTACGAGCAGTACTTC. Its translation is CAISVVQREGSYEQYF.

The genes are TRBV28 and TRBJ2-7; TRBD1 matches 8 bases. J gave up 0 bases and V 7 bases, and 5 bases lay outside the gene matches. CDR3 length: 14 residues. The germline gives CDR1 MDHEN, CDR2 SYDVKM. The CDR3 reads CASIQTGVSYEQYF. DNA of the CDR3: TGTGCCAGCATTCAGACAGGGGTCTCCTACGAGCAGTACTTC.

This chain links TRBV10-3 with TRBJ2-1; 11 bases fit TRBD2. Germline V lookup: CDR1 ENHRY, CDR2 SYGVKD. The V and J ends lost 10 bases and 7 bases, in that order; junction bases with no gene match: 6. The CDR3 loop spans 13 amino acids. The chain's CDR3 is CATLGTSGNEQFF. CDR3 in DNA: TGTGCCACCCTGGGGACTAGCGGTAATGAGCAGTTCTTC.

J is TRBJ2-1 and V is TRBV30; no reliable D call. CDR1 is GTSNPN and CDR2 is SVGIG in the germline V gene (reference sequence). Trimming stripped 5 bases from V and 3 bases from J, with 11 bases between. The CDR3 totals 13 residues. The CDR3 coding sequence is TGTGCCTGGGCCCCGGGTGTCTACAATGAGCAGTTCTTC. Amino acid sequence: CAWAPGVYNEQFF. The complete variable domain, with remaining parts taken from reference TRBV30 and TRBJ2-1, reads SQTIHQWPATLVQPVGSPLSLECTVEGTSNPNLYWYRQAAGRGLQLLFYSVGIGQISSEVPQNLSASRPQDRQFILSSKKLLLSDSGFYLCAWAPGVYNEQFFGPGTRLTVL.

The gene calls are TRBV6-1 and TRBJ2-1; 7 bases are a match to TRBD1. The CDR3 totals 13 residues. Germline CDR1 is MNHNS and CDR2 is SASEGT. Trimming at V came to 6 bases and at J to 8 bases, leaving 7 bases not matched to a gene. The CDR3 is CASSHRGRDEQFF. The CDR3 nucleotides read TGTGCCAGCAGCCACAGGGGAAGGGATGAGCAGTTCTTC.

Note on this clone: Within the sample, other DNA sequences also encode this same CDR3. The V and J genes are TRBV18 and TRBJ2-7, with 9 bases fitting TRBD1. This CDR3 spans 14 amino acids. Trimming at V came to 3 bases and at J to 1 base, leaving 1 base not matched to a gene. Germline-derived CDR1 and CDR2 are KGHSH and LQKENI. DNA for the CDR3: TGTGCCAGCTCACCTGGGACAGGGTCCTACGAGCAGTACTTC. The encoded protein is CASSPGTGSYEQYF.

V is TRBV6-5 and J is TRBJ2-7; the D gene is possibly TRBD1 (5 bases). Trimming took off 0 bases at V and 6 bases at J, with 18 bases between the two ends. Germline V lookup: CDR1 MNHEY, CDR2 SVGAGI. The CDR3 has 16 residues. CDR3 region: CASSYSSLTVGREQYF. CDR3 DNA sequence: TGTGCCAGCAGTTACTCGTCTCTGACAGTCGGTCGCGAGCAGTACTTC.

The rearrangement links TRBV7-9 to TRBJ2-1; TRBD1 matches 7 bases. CDR1 SEHNR and CDR2 FQNEAQ come from the germline V gene (reference sequence). The ends lost 1 base at V and 7 bases at J; junction bases unmatched: 16. The CDR3 loop spans 18 amino acids. This chain's CDR3 is CASSLGGADRVQGNEQFF. As DNA, the CDR3 is TGTGCCAGCAGCTTAGGAGGGGCCGACAGGGTCCAAGGAAATGAGCAGTTCTTC.

The V gene is TRBV7-2, the J gene TRBJ2-1; 7 bases are a match to TRBD2. The CDR3 covers 14 residues. V dropped 5 bases and J dropped 3; count of bases not matched to a gene: 4. Germline-derived CDR1 and CDR2 are SGHTA and FQGNSA. In DNA, the CDR3 is TGTGCCAGCAGCACGAGGACTAGCTACAATGAGCAGTTCTTC. It encodes CASSTRTSYNEQFF.

V usage is TRBV5-6 and J usage is TRBJ2-7; weak D call: TRBD2 (5 bases). Between the trimmed V and J ends, which lost 4 bases and 2 bases, there was a span of 19 bases. Germline V lookup: CDR1 SGHDT, CDR2 YYEEEE. The CDR3 sequence is 16 residues long. The CDR3 nucleotides read TGTGCCAGCAGCCCAAACCCTACTAGTGGCCCCTACGAGCAGTACTTC. Its translation: CASSPNPTSGPYEQYF.

The CDR3 sequence is CASSLGTDTGELFF. The CDR3 coding sequence is TGTGCCAGCAGCTTAGGGACAGACACCGGGGAGCTGTTTTTT. The chain employs TRBV7-9 and TRBJ2-2; D possibly corresponds to TRBD1 (6 bases). CDR3 length: 14 residues. Trimming stripped 1 base from V and 3 bases from J, with 6 bases between. Germline V gene data show CDR1 as SEHNR and CDR2 as FQNEAQ (reference sequence).

The chain uses TRBV10-1 and TRBJ2-2; TRBD2 agrees at 10 bases. The germline gives CDR1 WNHNN, CDR2 SYGVQD (reference sequence). Germline trimming cut 4 bases from V and 5 bases from J; bases unmatched to any gene: 13. CDR3 length equals 18 residues. CDR3 coding DNA: TGCGCCAGCAGTGCAATACCACTAGCGGGACCTTCTACCGGGGAGCTGTTTTTT. Encoded protein: CASSAIPLAGPSTGELFF.

The chain couples TRBV6-6 to TRBJ2-7; no clear D. Germline CDR1 MNHNY, CDR2 SVGAGI (reference sequence). The CDR3 loop spans 13 amino acids. V was pared by 5 bases and J by 4 bases, with 12 bases between. DNA of the CDR3: TGTGCCAGCAGTGAGGTATTGGGTTACGAGCAGTACTTC. Translating gives CASSEVLGYEQYF.

Points on this clone: The same CDR3 is also encoded by other DNA sequences in this sample. V usage is TRBV14 and J usage is TRBJ1-1; TRBD1 might be the D (6 bases). V dropped 3 bases and J dropped 1 base, with 9 bases sitting between them. CDR3 length equals 14 residues. Germline CDR1 and CDR2: SGHDN and FVKESK. The CDR3 protein is CASSHRGPNTEAFF. For the CDR3, the DNA is TGTGCCAGCAGCCACCGGGGGCCGAACACTGAAGCTTTCTTT.

The V gene is TRBV11-2, the J gene TRBJ2-1; maybe TRBD2 (5 bases). Germline CDR1 is SGHAT and CDR2 is FQNNGV. Trimming took off 0 bases at V and 8 bases at J, with 20 bases between the two ends. This CDR3 contains 17 residues. This CDR3 is CASSLEVGVQIADEQFF. The CDR3 DNA reads as TGTGCCAGCAGCTTAGAGGTGGGAGTCCAGATCGCCGATGAGCAGTTCTTC.

The chain uses TRBV29-1 and TRBJ1-2, with D hard to call. This CDR3 region has 11 residues. V shed 5 bases and J shed 8 bases, with 12 bases lying between them. Germline loops: CDR1 SQVTM, CDR2 ANQGSEA. CDR3 nucleotides: TGCAGCGTTTCAGGTGTTCAAGGCTACACCTTC. This encodes CSVSGVQGYTF.